The rows below give T cell receptor beta chains drawn from one sample of a study of blood T cell repertoires in COVID-19. Sequencing used immunoSEQ multiplex PCR; TCRdb keeps in-frame clones, though not all of them. The sample has over 150,000 clones; around four fifths are singletons. Sequenced sample: PBMCs or T cells enriched from blood (not recorded which). The receptors originated from a man between 45 and 60 years old who had recovered from COVID-19. Each CDR3 is given with its conserved first and last residue. Each record gives: V gene, D gene, J gene, clone size, CDR3 DNA, CDR3 protein. A D gene is named only where the DNA matches it firmly. Size tells how often a clone was seen (once, few, many) or the class of an expanded clone, and some rows leave it out.

V: TRBV5-1
D: NA
J: TRBJ2-3
size: NA
DNA: TGCGCCAGCAGCTTCAGGGGTGACATTACAGATACGCAGTATTTT
CDR3: CASSFRGDITDTQYF

V: TRBV18
D: NA
J: TRBJ1-2
size: NA
DNA: TGTGCCAGCTCACCACGTACAGGGTTTGGCTACACCTTC
CDR3: CASSPRTGFGYTF

V: TRBV11-2
D: NA
J: TRBJ1-5
size: NA
DNA: TGTGCCAGCAGCTTAGGCAGGGTCGGCAATCAGCCCCAGCATTTT
CDR3: CASSLGRVGNQPQHF

V: TRBV11-3
D: NA
J: TRBJ2-2
size: NA
DNA: TGTGCCAGCAGCCCTGGACTGGCCTCCGGGGAGCTGTTTTTT
CDR3: CASSPGLASGELFF

V: TRBV19
D: NA
J: TRBJ1-3
size: NA
DNA: TGTGCCAGTAGAATACAGGGTTCTGGAAACACCATATATTTT
CDR3: CASRIQGSGNTIYF

V: TRBV11-1
D: TRBD2
J: TRBJ2-1
size: NA
DNA: TGTGCCAGCAGCACCAGCGGGGGGGCGTTGAATGAGCAGTTCTTC
CDR3: CASSTSGGALNEQFF

V: TRBV5-5
D: TRBD1
J: TRBJ1-5
size: NA
DNA: TGTGCCAGCAGCTCCGGGACAGCTAATCAGCCCCAGCATTTT
CDR3: CASSSGTANQPQHF

V: TRBV2
D: NA
J: TRBJ1-2
size: NA
DNA: TGTGCCAGCAGCCCCAGGGTAGGGTTATATGGCTACACCTTC
CDR3: CASSPRVGLYGYTF

V: TRBV6-2/TRBV6-3
D: TRBD1
J: TRBJ2-1
size: NA
DNA: TGTGCCAGCAGTTACTCCGGAGACCGGGACAGAGACTACAATGAGCAGTTCTTC
CDR3: CASSYSGDRDRDYNEQFF

V: TRBV19
D: NA
J: TRBJ1-6
size: once
DNA: TGTGCCAGTAGTATAGTCGGCGGAAATTCACCCCTCCACTTT
CDR3: CASSIVGGNSPLHF

V: TRBV11-3
D: NA
J: TRBJ2-5
size: NA
DNA: TGTGCCAGCAGCTCCCCCGGGAAAGAGACCCAGTACTTC
CDR3: CASSSPGKETQYF

V: TRBV5-1
D: TRBD1
J: TRBJ1-5
size: NA
DNA: TGCGCCAGCAGCCCAGGACAGGGCAATCAGCCCCAGCATTTT
CDR3: CASSPGQGNQPQHF

V: TRBV7-3
D: NA
J: TRBJ1-1
size: NA
DNA: TGTGCCAGCAGCTTGTTTTTAACACAGGGAATGAACACTGAAGCTTTCTTT
CDR3: CASSLFLTQGMNTEAFF

V: TRBV12-3/TRBV12-4
D: NA
J: TRBJ2-1
size: NA
DNA: TGTGCCAGCAGCGACTCCGTCGGTGGCCGCCAGTTCTTC
CDR3: CASSDSVGGRQFF

V: TRBV6-5
D: NA
J: TRBJ1-2
size: NA
DNA: TGTGCCAGCAGACCGGGACAAGTCTATGGCTACACCTTC
CDR3: CASRPGQVYGYTF

V: TRBV6-1
D: NA
J: TRBJ1-4
size: few
DNA: TGTGCCAGCAGTGGACGGGGTTCCGGGAGGGCTAATGAAAAACTGTTTTTT
CDR3: CASSGRGSGRANEKLFF

V: TRBV5-1
D: TRBD2
J: TRBJ2-1
size: NA
DNA: TGCGCCAGCAGCCCAGGACGTCTAGCGGTTAGCTCCTACAATGAGCAGTTCTTC
CDR3: CASSPGRLAVSSYNEQFF

V: TRBV27
D: TRBD1
J: TRBJ1-6
size: once
DNA: TGTGCCAGCCGGGACAGGGAATCACCCCTCCACTTT
CDR3: CASRDRESPLHF

V: TRBV7-9
D: NA
J: TRBJ1-2
size: NA
DNA: TGTGCCAGCAGCTCTGGGATGAAACAAGGACAGAAAAGTTCCTATGGCTACACCTTC
CDR3: CASSSGMKQGQKSSYGYTF

V: TRBV6-2/TRBV6-3
D: TRBD1
J: TRBJ2-1
size: once
DNA: TGTGCCAGCAGTTACGAACAGGGGGCAACGAGTAGGAATGAGCAGTTCTTC
CDR3: CASSYEQGATSRNEQFF

V: TRBV6-5
D: TRBD2
J: TRBJ2-1
size: NA
DNA: TGTGCCAGCCAGGGACTAGCGCGGACCTACAATGAGCAGTTCTTC
CDR3: CASQGLARTYNEQFF

V: TRBV19
D: NA
J: TRBJ1-2
size: NA
DNA: TGTGCCAGTAGCTGGCAGACTAACTATGGCTACACCTTC
CDR3: CASSWQTNYGYTF

V: TRBV27
D: TRBD1
J: TRBJ2-7
size: NA
DNA: TGTGCCAGCAGTTTCCCGACAGGGGAGCAGTACTTC
CDR3: CASSFPTGEQYF

V: TRBV7-9
D: TRBD1
J: TRBJ2-3
size: once
DNA: TGTGCCAGCAGCCAAAACTTGCCGGGACAGGGATTGGGAACGCAGTATTTT
CDR3: CASSQNLPGQGLGTQYF

V: TRBV29-1
D: TRBD1
J: TRBJ1-5
size: NA
DNA: TGCAGCGTTGCCCCCGGGACAGGTAATAATCAGCCCCAGCATTTT
CDR3: CSVAPGTGNNQPQHF

V: TRBV27
D: TRBD1
J: TRBJ2-7
size: once
DNA: TGTGCCAGCAGTTTGGGCCCGCCGGGACAGGGGGTCTACGAGCAGTACTTC
CDR3: CASSLGPPGQGVYEQYF

V: TRBV6-6
D: TRBD1
J: TRBJ2-1
size: NA
DNA: TGTGCCAGCAGTTACGTCACAGGGGGAAATGAGCAGTTCTTC
CDR3: CASSYVTGGNEQFF

V: TRBV7-2
D: NA
J: TRBJ1-2
size: NA
DNA: TGTGCCAGCAGCCCGCAGGGAGGGTCTAACTATGGCTACACCTTC
CDR3: CASSPQGGSNYGYTF

V: TRBV6-2/TRBV6-3
D: TRBD2
J: TRBJ2-5
size: NA
DNA: TGTGCCAGCAGTTACAGCGGGGAACCTAGAGGGAGGCAAGAGACCCAGTACTTC
CDR3: CASSYSGEPRGRQETQYF

V: TRBV9
D: TRBD2
J: TRBJ2-3
size: once
DNA: TGTGCCAGCAGCGTTAATAGCGGGGGCCAGCCCACAGATACGCAGTATTTT
CDR3: CASSVNSGGQPTDTQYF

V: TRBV12-3/TRBV12-4
D: NA
J: TRBJ1-2
size: once
DNA: TGTGCCAGCAGTCGGGGGGGGATGGACTACACCTTC
CDR3: CASSRGGMDYTF

V: TRBV27
D: TRBD1
J: TRBJ2-1
size: NA
DNA: TGTGCCAGCGTCGGGACAGCGTCCAATGAGCAGTTCTTC
CDR3: CASVGTASNEQFF

V: TRBV6-5
D: TRBD1
J: TRBJ2-7
size: NA
DNA: TGTGCCAGCAGTTACGTTGGGACAGGGATTTCCTACGAGCAGTACTTC
CDR3: CASSYVGTGISYEQYF

V: TRBV4-1
D: NA
J: TRBJ1-1
size: NA
DNA: TGCGCCAGCAGCGAGGGCACTGAAGCTTTCTTT
CDR3: CASSEGTEAFF

V: TRBV12-3/TRBV12-4
D: NA
J: TRBJ2-3
size: NA
DNA: TGTGCCAGCACCTATGGAGATACGCAGTATTTT
CDR3: CASTYGDTQYF

V: TRBV7-2
D: TRBD2
J: TRBJ2-5
size: NA
DNA: TGTGCCAGCAGCTTTTGGACTAGCGGGGGTCCGGCAGGTGAGACCCAGTACTTC
CDR3: CASSFWTSGGPAGETQYF

V: TRBV7-6
D: TRBD1
J: TRBJ2-2
size: NA
DNA: TGTGCCAGCAGCCACAGGGGGCTTGGCGGGGAGCTGTTTTTT
CDR3: CASSHRGLGGELFF

V: TRBV19
D: NA
J: TRBJ1-2
size: few
DNA: TGTGCCAGTACCACAGGGAAATTAGGCTACACCTTC
CDR3: CASTTGKLGYTF

V: TRBV19
D: NA
J: TRBJ2-3
size: few
DNA: TGTGCCAGTAGTCCAGGACAGCGACACAATACGCAGTATTTT
CDR3: CASSPGQRHNTQYF

V: TRBV9
D: TRBD1
J: TRBJ1-1
size: NA
DNA: TGTGCCAGCAGCGTAGCGGGACAGGGTTTGACTGAAGCTTTCTTT
CDR3: CASSVAGQGLTEAFF

V: TRBV12-5
D: NA
J: TRBJ1-5
size: few
DNA: TGTGCTAGTAGGTTTGGGGACACTCAGCCCCAGCATTTT
CDR3: CASRFGDTQPQHF

V: TRBV2
D: NA
J: TRBJ2-1
size: few
DNA: TGTGCCAGCAGTGACAGTCAGGTCTACAATGAGCAGTTCTTC
CDR3: CASSDSQVYNEQFF

V: TRBV4-1
D: NA
J: TRBJ1-1
size: NA
DNA: TGCGCCAGCAGCCAAAAGATCGACAGGGAAGCTTTCTTT
CDR3: CASSQKIDREAFF

V: TRBV7-8
D: TRBD1
J: TRBJ2-5
size: NA
DNA: TGTGCCAGCAGTCACCGACAGGGGTTAGGGGGAGAGACCCAGTACTTC
CDR3: CASSHRQGLGGETQYF

V: TRBV19
D: NA
J: TRBJ1-5
size: NA
DNA: TGTGCCAGTACCGGGGGAGAAATTGCGCAGCCCCAGCATTTT
CDR3: CASTGGEIAQPQHF